The 24 T cell receptor beta chains below all came from one sample that was sequenced in a study of OX40 agonist ivuxolimab in advanced cancers. Libraries were prepared by immunoSEQ multiplex PCR; TCRdb keeps only in-frame clonotypes and omits some of them. Among tens of thousands of clones listed, 85% to 90% were seen once. Sequencing was performed on CD4+ or CD8+ T cells sorted from blood, taken in a trial of the OX40 agonist ivuxolimab. The receptor source for this set is an adult with an advanced solid tumor such as melanoma, head and neck, liver or kidney cancer.

The chain uses TRBV13 and TRBJ1-1, with D hard to call. The V gene lost 3 bases and the J gene lost 8 bases, with 13 bases spanning the gap. The CDR3 has 13 amino acids. Per the germline V gene, CDR1 is PRHDT and CDR2 is FYEKMQ (reference sequence). As DNA, the CDR3 is TGTGCCAGCAGCTTTAATACACGGCCGGAAGCTTTCTTT. This sequence encodes CASSFNTRPEAFF.

The rearrangement joins TRBV9 to TRBJ2-5; 11 bases align to TRBD2. CDR1 and CDR2 from the germline V gene are SGDLS and YYNGEE. Losses at the gene ends were 4 bases for V and 4 bases for J; bases not matched to a gene: 9. The CDR3 is made up of 16 amino acids. Here the CDR3 DNA reads TGTGCCAGCAGCCCAGGGGGCCTAGCGGGGGGAGAGACCCAGTACTTC. This sequence encodes CASSPGGLAGGETQYF.

This chain connects TRBV7-2 to TRBJ2-7; maybe TRBD1 (6 bases). Germline CDR1 reads SGHTA; CDR2 reads FQGNSA. The CDR3 is 15 amino acids. V lost 5 bases to trimming and J lost 0 bases, with 14 bases between them. For the CDR3, the DNA is TGTGCCAGCAGCAGTAACAGGGCTAGCTCCTACGAGCAGTACTTC. This encodes CASSSNRASSYEQYF.

This rearrangement joins TRBV27 to TRBJ1-5, with 10 positions matching TRBD1. The CDR3 has 17 amino acids. V shed 5 bases, J shed 3 bases, and the junction held 10 bases outside the gene matches. In germline, CDR1 is MNHEY, CDR2 SMNVEV (reference sequence). CDR3 protein: CASSPSGTGASNQPQHF. CDR3 bases: TGTGCCAGCAGTCCTTCCGGGACAGGGGCCTCCAATCAGCCCCAGCATTTT.

V usage is TRBV4-1 and J usage is TRBJ1-5; no reliable D call. The V end was cut by 0 bases, the J end by 6 bases, with 12 bases between. Germline CDR1 reads MGHRA; CDR2 reads YSYEKL. The CDR3 has 15 amino acids. The CDR3 DNA sequence: TGCGCCAGCAGCCAAGATCCTGGGTTTTCTCAGCCCCAGCATTTT. Amino acids: CASSQDPGFSQPQHF.

V and J are TRBV9 and TRBJ1-2; perhaps TRBD1 as D (6 bases). V was trimmed by 4 bases and J by 4 bases, leaving 14 bases between them. Germline CDR1 reads SGDLS; CDR2 reads YYNGEE. This CDR3 spans 14 amino acids. The CDR3 spells CASSPWDTPYGYTF. CDR3 DNA: TGTGCCAGCAGCCCTTGGGACACTCCCTATGGCTACACCTTC.

The chain employs TRBV9 and TRBJ2-1; possible D gene TRBD2, 5 bases. The CDR3 is made up of 16 amino acids. CDR1 and CDR2 from the germline V gene are SGDLS and YYNGEE. V was pared by 0 bases and J by 0 bases, with 10 bases between. The CDR3 nucleotides read TGTGCCAGCAGCGTAGAACCGGGAAGCTCCTACAATGAGCAGTTCTTC. Protein product: CASSVEPGSSYNEQFF.

J is TRBJ2-1 and V is TRBV5-6; no reliable D call. The CDR3 covers 13 residues. The V end lost 3 bases, the J end lost 8 bases, and 12 bases lay between the germline ends. Germline V lookup: CDR1 SGHDT, CDR2 YYEEEE. CDR3 nucleotide sequence: TGTGCCAGCAGCTGGACCCCTCAGGATGAGCAGTTCTTC. This sequence encodes CASSWTPQDEQFF. Complete variable domain (other parts from reference TRBV5-6 and TRBJ2-1): DAGVTQSPTHLIKTRGQQVTLRCSPKSGHDTVSWYQQALGQGPQFIFQYYEEEERQRGNFPDRFSGHQFPNYSSELNVNALLLGDSALYLCASSWTPQDEQFFGPGTRLTVL.

The chain joins TRBV19 to TRBJ1-5; D remains ambiguous. V was pared by 3 bases and J by 1 base, with 4 bases between. This CDR3 is 13 amino acids long. Per germline, CDR1 LNHDA and CDR2 SQIVND (reference sequence). The CDR3: CASSMASNQPQHF. CDR3 in DNA: TGTGCCAGTAGTATGGCCAGCAATCAGCCCCAGCATTTT.

CDR3 residues: CASSLGFRGPGTDTQYF. Here the CDR3 DNA reads TGTGCCAGCAGCTTGGGCTTCCGGGGACCTGGCACAGATACGCAGTATTTT. The chain links TRBV5-4 to TRBJ2-3; D tentatively fits TRBD1 or TRBD2 (5 bases each). This CDR3 contains 17 residues. V was trimmed by 0 bases and J by 1 base, leaving 15 bases between them. Per germline, CDR1 SGHNT and CDR2 YYREEE (reference sequence).

This chain uses TRBV10-3 with TRBJ1-1; TRBD1 matches at 10 bases. Trimming removed 4 bases from V and 5 bases from J; junction bases left unmatched: 13. CDR3 length: 17 amino acids. Germline CDR1 ENHRY, CDR2 SYGVKD. CDR3 residues: CAISVTGTGELSTEAFF. CDR3 nucleotides: TGTGCCATCAGTGTAACCGGGACAGGGGAATTGAGTACTGAAGCTTTCTTT.

The chain uses TRBV5-4 and TRBJ2-3, with 10 bases that match TRBD2. The J segment lost 2 bases and the V segment lost 5 bases, leaving 11 bases of the junction unmatched. Germline V gives CDR1 SGHNT, CDR2 YYREEE (reference sequence). The CDR3 runs to 17 residues. The CDR3 sequence is CASSSLGLAVLTDTQYF. The CDR3 DNA reads as TGTGCCAGCAGTTCCCTTGGACTAGCGGTACTCACAGATACGCAGTATTTT. Together with reference TRBV5-4 and TRBJ2-3, the CDR3 gives the full variable domain: ETGVTQSPTHLIKTRGQQVTLRCSSQSGHNTVSWYQQALGQGPQFIFQYYREEENGRGNFPPRFSGLQFPNYSSELNVNALELDDSALYLCASSSLGLAVLTDTQYFGPGTRLTVL.

The J gene is TRBJ2-5, the V gene TRBV4-1; 8 nucleotides match TRBD1. CDR1 MGHRA and CDR2 YSYEKL come from the germline V gene. V was clipped by 2 bases and J by 2 bases; unmatched bases: 7. CDR3 size: 16 residues. The CDR3 sequence: CASSQRDGQGQETQYF. In DNA form, the CDR3 reads TGCGCCAGCAGCCAACGGGACGGACAGGGACAAGAGACCCAGTACTTC.

This chain links TRBV5-4 with TRBJ2-6; D may be TRBD1 (5 bases). Germline assignment: CDR1 SGHNT and CDR2 YYREEE (reference sequence). The CDR3 is made up of 15 amino acids. Trimming removed 2 bases from V and 1 base from J, with 7 bases in between. CDR3 DNA sequence: TGTGCCAGCAGCTTCAGGGCTTCTGGGGCCAACGTCCTGACTTTC. Its protein product is CASSFRASGANVLTF. Drawing the rest from reference TRBV5-4 and TRBJ2-6, the complete variable domain is ETGVTQSPTHLIKTRGQQVTLRCSSQSGHNTVSWYQQALGQGPQFIFQYYREEENGRGNFPPRFSGLQFPNYSSELNVNALELDDSALYLCASSFRASGANVLTFGAGSRLTVL.

V is TRBV19 and J is TRBJ2-1, with a possible D match to TRBD2 (5 bases). The ends were cut back, 1 base at V and 4 bases at J, with 11 bases in the middle. The CDR3 runs 15 residues. The germline V gene encodes CDR1 LNHDA and CDR2 SQIVND (reference sequence). CDR3 amino acids: CASSIGGLGYNEQFF. In DNA form, the CDR3 reads TGTGCCAGTAGTATAGGAGGGCTTGGGTACAATGAGCAGTTCTTC.

The chain recombines TRBV5-8 with TRBJ2-1, with D hard to call. The germline V gene has CDR1 SGHTS and CDR2 YDEGEE. Trimming removed 6 bases at V and 10 bases at J, with 8 bases between. The CDR3 sequence is 10 residues long. CDR3 region: CASTPPEQFF. CDR3 in DNA: TGTGCCAGCACCCCTCCGGAGCAGTTCTTC.

The J gene is TRBJ2-3, the V gene TRBV6-1, with D perhaps given as TRBD1 or TRBD2 (6 bases each). Per the germline V gene, CDR1 is MNHNS and CDR2 is SASEGT. The CDR3 loop spans 17 amino acids. Trimming took 0 bases from V and 2 from J, leaving 15 bases between them. For the CDR3, the DNA is TGTGCCAGCAGTGAAGCAAAGGGGGGAACCAACACAGATACGCAGTATTTT. Translated: CASSEAKGGTNTDTQYF.

The sample holds one count of this clone. V usage is TRBV14 and J usage is TRBJ1-1; tentatively, D is TRBD1 (5 bases). In germline, CDR1 is SGHDN, CDR2 FVKESK. The CDR3 has 14 amino acids. The V end was cut by 1 base, the J end by 8 bases, with 14 bases between. CDR3 nucleotides: TGTGCCAGCAGCCAAGTAGGGGCCGAGGTAGAAGCTTTCTTT. This gives the protein CASSQVGAEVEAFF.

This clone was observed a single time. The CDR3 region has the DNA TGCAGCGTTGAACAGGGAGCGGACGAGCAGTACTTC. Encoded protein: CSVEQGADEQYF. The rearrangement links TRBV29-1 to TRBJ2-7; the D gene could be TRBD1 or TRBD2 (5 bases each). Germline CDR1 reads SQVTM; CDR2 reads ANQGSEA. Trimming left V 2 bases short and J 5 bases short, with 10 bases between. This CDR3 spans 12 amino acids.

The V gene is TRBV30, the J gene TRBJ1-1, with D possibly matching TRBD1 (5 bases). V was cut by 2 bases and J by 2 bases, with 24 bases left in between. Germline V gene lookup returns CDR1 GTSNPN and CDR2 SVGIG (reference sequence). The CDR3 has 18 residues. CDR3 DNA: TGTGCCTGGAGTATGGTCGCCGTTCAACCAGGGAGAAACACTGAAGCTTTCTTT. Translated, it gives CAWSMVAVQPGRNTEAFF.

The chain has TRBV6-6 and TRBJ1-5; 7 positions match TRBD1. Germline-derived CDR1 and CDR2 are MNHNY and SVGAGI (reference sequence). The V and J ends lost 6 bases and 3 bases, in that order; junction bases with no gene match: 11. This CDR3 region has 16 residues. This chain's CDR3 is CASSPPRDSPNQPQHF. The DNA for the CDR3 is TGTGCCAGCAGCCCCCCTCGGGACAGTCCCAATCAGCCCCAGCATTTT.

The rearrangement joins TRBV7-6 to TRBJ2-7, with 7 nucleotides matching TRBD1. J lost 3 bases, V lost 2 bases, and 25 bases had no gene match. In germline, CDR1 is SGHVS, CDR2 FNYEAQ. This CDR3 region has 21 residues. CDR3 nucleotide sequence: TGTGCCAGCAGCTTATTCGCCCGGAGTATTGGAGAAACAGGGGAATACTACGAGCAGTACTTC. Translation: CASSLFARSIGETGEYYEQYF.

There are a few counts of this clone. The chain uses TRBV2 and TRBJ1-3; the match to TRBD1 covers 10 bases. J lost 2 bases, V lost 5 bases, and 6 bases had no gene match. Germline-derived CDR1 and CDR2 are SNHLY and FYNNEI. The CDR3 covers 16 residues. CDR3 in DNA: TGTGCCAGCAGTTCTCTGGACAGGGGGGCTGGAAACACCATATATTTT. Protein: CASSSLDRGAGNTIYF. Full variable domain (remainder filled in from reference TRBV2 and TRBJ1-3): EPEVTQTPSHQVTQMGQEVILRCVPISNHLYFYWYRQILGQKVEFLVSFYNNEISEKSEIFDDQFSVERPDGSNFTLKIRSTKLEDSAMYFCASSSLDRGAGNTIYFGEGSWLTVV.

This clone counts as medium-sized. V usage is TRBV11-2 and J usage is TRBJ2-7; 10 nucleotides line up with TRBD1. There are 18 residues in the CDR3. Germline lookup yields CDR1 SGHAT and CDR2 FQNNGV. The V and J ends lost 1 base and 2 bases, in that order; junction bases with no gene match: 11. The CDR3 DNA sequence: TGTGCCAGCAGCTTAGTATCCCCGGGACAGGGGATAGCCTACGAGCAGTACTTC. Protein: CASSLVSPGQGIAYEQYF.